This T cell receptor beta chain was captured by sequencing in a study of CD8 T cells in Susac syndrome. The RNA input was roughly 0.45 to 1 ug, and it was reverse transcribed with random hexamers. immunoSEQ multiplex PCR amplified TCR beta CDR3 across 54 Vbeta, 13 Jbeta. TCRdb reprocessed the immunoSEQ multiplex PCR reads with MiXCR, giving one entry per CDR3 protein. In the table there are roughly 89,000 distinct CDR3 sequences, around 96% of which are singletons. The germline V gene has CDR1 SEHNR and CDR2 FQNEAQ (reference sequence). The CDR3 has 14 amino acids. Trimming took 4 bases from V and 3 from J; bases not matched to a gene: 5.

Material: CD8+ T cells from PBMCs. The receptor's source is a human donor with Susac syndrome. The chain recombines TRBV7-9 with TRBJ2-7; 8 bases fit TRBD1. CDR3 DNA: TGTGCCAGCAGCTCCGGACAGGGCTACTACGAGCAGTACGTC. Translation: CASSSGQGYYEQYV.